This T cell receptor (beta chain) was captured in a study of response to subunit inactivated influenza vaccine. Study results and limitations: With each seasonal influenza vaccination, the authors suggested, few new T cells are recruited.

This CDR3 is 15 amino acids long. Trimming took 5 bases from V and 0 from J, leaving 11 bases between them. Germline assignment: CDR1 SGHTA and CDR2 FQGNSA. Via MiXCR, TCRdb re-called the RT-PCR reads, giving one row per CDR3 protein. The table shows about 240,000 distinct CDR3 sequences, with 12% occurring only once. This clonotype was picked up a small number of times. What it recognizes is unknown. The material was non-naive T cells sorted from PBMCs, obtained 14 days before vaccination. This chain links TRBV7-2 with TRBJ2-1; D assignment may be TRBD1 or TRBD2 (5 bases each). This TCR derives from a man in his fifties who received an inactivated influenza vaccine. The CDR3 bases are TGTGCCAGCAGCCAGGGACGTAACTCCTACAATGAGCAGTTCTTC. It translates to CASSQGRNSYNEQFF. Combining the CDR3 with reference TRBV7-2 and TRBJ2-1 gives the whole variable domain GAGVSQSPSNKVTEKGKDVELRCDPISGHTALYWYRQSLGQGLEFLIYFQGNSAPDKSGLPSDRFSAERTGGSVSTLTIQRTQQEDSAVYLCASSQGRNSYNEQFFGPGTRLTVL.